A selection of T cell receptor beta chains follows, all from one sample in a study of metastatic and nonmetastatic thyroid tumors. TCRdb reanalyzed the PCR reads via MiXCR. Of some 19,000 clones detected, about 27% appear once; the ten largest clones hold about 10%. Sequencing was done on a sample of tumor tissue. The source is a female donor with papillary thyroid cancer or a benign thyroid nodule (not recorded which). Some clones in this sample may be carry-over from other donors' samples. The CDR3 runs from the conserved cysteine through the conserved F or W. A D gene is named only where the DNA matches it firmly. Clone size is stated in some rows and not others, as once, few, many or a class when expanded.

TRBV7-2	TRBD1	.	TRBJ1-2	TGTGCCAGCAGCTCTTGGACAGGTGACTATGGCTACACCTTC	CASSSWTGDYGYTF
TRBV10-3	.	.	TRBJ1-2	TGTGCCATCAGGCGGGACATCCCTAACTATGGCTACACCTTC	CAIRRDIPNYGYTF
TRBV7-9	.	many	TRBJ1-4	TGTGCCACCAGCGGGACGCATGGGGAAAAACTGTTTTTT	CATSGTHGEKLFF
TRBV5-5	TRBD2	many	TRBJ2-5	TGTGCCAGCAGCTTCGGCGGGAGGGAGACCCAGTACTTC	CASSFGGRETQYF
TRBV7-9	.	many	TRBJ2-1	TGTGCCAGCAGCCTGCTTTACCACAATGAGCAGTTCTTC	CASSLLYHNEQFF
TRBV12-3/TRBV12-4	.	few	TRBJ1-5	TGTGCCAGCAGTTTCGAGGGGTATGTCAGTCAGCCCCAGCATTTT	CASSFEGYVSQPQHF
TRBV30	.	medium-sized	TRBJ2-1	TGTGCCTGCAGCTCCTACAATGAGCAGTTCTTC	CACSSYNEQFF
TRBV13	.	.	TRBJ1-1	TGTGCCAGCAGCTGGGGGGTCGGGACTGAAGCTTTCTTT	CASSWGVGTEAFF
TRBV2	.	few	TRBJ1-5	TGTGCCAGCACCTTACAGGGCGGTCAGCCCCAGCATTTT	CASTLQGGQPQHF
TRBV28	.	few	TRBJ1-2	TGTGCCAGCAGTTTCCCCGGGCCCGGACGAGGCTATGGCTACACCTTC	CASSFPGPGRGYGYTF
TRBV4-2	.	many	TRBJ2-1	TGTGCCAGCAGCCAAGATAGAGGACTACCCCTCTGGAATGAGCAGTTCTTC	CASSQDRGLPLWNEQFF